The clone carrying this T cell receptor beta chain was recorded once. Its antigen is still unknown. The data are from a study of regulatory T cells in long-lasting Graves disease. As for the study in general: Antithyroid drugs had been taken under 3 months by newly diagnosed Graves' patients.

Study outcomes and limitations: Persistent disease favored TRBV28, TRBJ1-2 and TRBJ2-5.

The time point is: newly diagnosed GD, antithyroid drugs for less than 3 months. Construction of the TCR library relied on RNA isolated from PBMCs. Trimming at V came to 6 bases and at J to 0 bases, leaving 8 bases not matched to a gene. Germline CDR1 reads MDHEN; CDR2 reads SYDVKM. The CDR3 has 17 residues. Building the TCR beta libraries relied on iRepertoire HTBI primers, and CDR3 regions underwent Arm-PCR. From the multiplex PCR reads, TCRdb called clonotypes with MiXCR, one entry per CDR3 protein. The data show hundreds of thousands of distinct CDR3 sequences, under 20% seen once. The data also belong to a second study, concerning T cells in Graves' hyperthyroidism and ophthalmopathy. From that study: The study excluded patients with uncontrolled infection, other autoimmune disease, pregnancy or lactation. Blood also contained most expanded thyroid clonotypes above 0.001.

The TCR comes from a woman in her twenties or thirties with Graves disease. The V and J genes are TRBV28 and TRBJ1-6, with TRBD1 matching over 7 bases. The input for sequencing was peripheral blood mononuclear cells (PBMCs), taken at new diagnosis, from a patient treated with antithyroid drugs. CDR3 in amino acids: CASSFYGQASYNSPLHF. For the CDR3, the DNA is TGTGCCAGCAGCTTTTACGGACAGGCCTCCTATAATTCACCCCTCCACTTT.